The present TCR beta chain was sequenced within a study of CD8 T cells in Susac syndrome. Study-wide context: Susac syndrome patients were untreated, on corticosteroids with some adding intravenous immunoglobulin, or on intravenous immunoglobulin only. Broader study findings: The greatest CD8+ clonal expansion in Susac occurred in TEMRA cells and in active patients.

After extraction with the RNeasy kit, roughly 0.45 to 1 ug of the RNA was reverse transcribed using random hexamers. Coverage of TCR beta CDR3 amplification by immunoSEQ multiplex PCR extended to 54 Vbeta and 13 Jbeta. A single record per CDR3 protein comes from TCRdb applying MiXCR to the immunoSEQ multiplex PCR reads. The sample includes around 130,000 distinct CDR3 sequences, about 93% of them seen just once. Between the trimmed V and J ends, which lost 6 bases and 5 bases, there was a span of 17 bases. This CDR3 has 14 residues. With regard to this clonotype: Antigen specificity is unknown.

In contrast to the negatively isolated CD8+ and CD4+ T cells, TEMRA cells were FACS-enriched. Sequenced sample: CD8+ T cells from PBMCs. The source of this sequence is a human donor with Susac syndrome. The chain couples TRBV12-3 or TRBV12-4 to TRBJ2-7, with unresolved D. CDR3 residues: CASRFDSLPDEQYF. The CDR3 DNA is TGTGCCAGCAGGTTCGACTCGCTCCCGGACGAGCAGTACTTC.